The clone carrying this T cell receptor (beta chain) appeared once. The data were obtained in a study of CD8 T cells in ankylosing spondylitis. Germline assignment: CDR1 SGHRS and CDR2 YFSETQ. The CDR3 totals 17 residues. V was clipped by 5 bases and J by 5 bases, with 22 bases between them. TCRdb recomputed calls from the 5' RACE reads with MiXCR, one row per CDR3 protein. The sample yields approximately 110,000 distinct CDR3 sequences, around 24% seen once. Sequenced sample: synovial fluid, either unsorted or a sorted T cell fraction (not recorded which). The clonotype comes from a male donor with ankylosing spondylitis. The V and J genes are TRBV5-1 and TRBJ2-2; D is unresolved. CDR3 residues: CASSLPAAEERTGELFF. The DNA for the CDR3 is TGCGCCAGCAGTCTTCCCGCAGCAGAAGAAAGGACCGGGGAGCTGTTTTTT.